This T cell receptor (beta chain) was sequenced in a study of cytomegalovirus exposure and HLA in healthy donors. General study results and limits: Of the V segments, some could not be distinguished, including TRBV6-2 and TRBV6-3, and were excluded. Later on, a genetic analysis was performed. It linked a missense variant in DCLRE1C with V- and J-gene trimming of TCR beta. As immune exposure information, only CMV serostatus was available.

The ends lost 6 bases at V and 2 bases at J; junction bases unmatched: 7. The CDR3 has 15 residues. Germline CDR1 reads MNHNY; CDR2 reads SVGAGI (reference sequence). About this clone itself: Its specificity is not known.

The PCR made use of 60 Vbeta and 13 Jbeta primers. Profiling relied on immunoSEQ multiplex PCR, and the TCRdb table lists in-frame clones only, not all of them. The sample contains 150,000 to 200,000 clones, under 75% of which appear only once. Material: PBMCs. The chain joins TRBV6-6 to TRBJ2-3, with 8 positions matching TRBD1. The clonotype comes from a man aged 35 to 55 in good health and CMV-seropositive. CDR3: CASSDRGPNTDTQYF. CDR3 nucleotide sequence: TGTGCCAGCAGCGACAGGGGCCCAAACACAGATACGCAGTATTTT.